This T cell receptor (beta chain) was identified during a study of CD8+ T cells in alopecia areata. Study details: Each day, treated patients took oral tofacitinib twice, at 5 to 10 mg per dose.

Isolated RNA was reverse transcribed into cDNA used as the sequencing template. Method: immunoSEQ multiplex PCR; TCRdb's copy keeps in-frame clones and lacks some. The table records approximately 100,000 clones, around 60% of them present only once. Germline loops: CDR1 MNHEY, CDR2 SMNVEV (reference sequence). Trimming took 1 base from V and 0 from J; bases not matched to a gene: 6. This CDR3 region has 17 residues. Noted treatment: oral pan-JAK inhibitor, 5-10 mg twice daily. The chain joins TRBV27 to TRBJ2-7; 10 nucleotides match TRBD1. Source: CD8+ T cells sorted from blood, taken at approximately week 56, from a patient treated with tofacitinib. The receptor was derived from a human donor with alopecia areata. Written as DNA, the CDR3 is TGTGCCAGCAGTTTATTGGGGACAGGGGTCGGCTCCTACGAGCAGTACTTC. It translates to CASSLLGTGVGSYEQYF.